A single sample is the source of the 22 T cell receptor beta chains below, sequenced in a study of T cell responses to AZD1222 COVID-19 vaccine. The repertoire was sequenced with immunoSEQ multiplex PCR; TCRdb's copy has only in-frame clones and lacks some. The table records around 130,000 clones, around 90% of them present only once. Sample: peripheral blood, taken on day 0 of MenACWY control vaccination. The receptors derive from an adult in good health.

The rearrangement uses TRBV18 and TRBJ2-7; 7 nucleotides line up with TRBD1. Losses at the gene ends were 1 base for V and 0 bases for J; bases not matched to a gene: 12. This CDR3 has 18 amino acids. The germline V gene has CDR1 KGHSH and CDR2 LQKENI. The CDR3 nucleotides read TGTGCCAGCTCACCACAACAAGGAAGGGGGCCCTCCTCCTACGAGCAGTACTTC. This codes for CASSPQQGRGPSSYEQYF.

CDR3 loop: CATGTGRRKTQYF. Written as DNA, the CDR3 is TGTGCCACCGGAACCGGGAGGAGAAAGACCCAGTACTTC. J is TRBJ2-5 and V is TRBV24-1; 7 positions agree with TRBD2. J gave up 6 bases and V 9 bases, and 9 bases lay outside the gene matches. CDR1 and CDR2 from the germline V gene are KGHDR and SFDVKD. The length of the CDR3 is 13 residues.

V and J are TRBV11-2 and TRBJ2-2, with D possibly TRBD2 on 5 matching bases. Per germline, CDR1 SGHAT and CDR2 FQNNGV. Trimming left V 5 bases short and J 8 bases short, with 15 bases between. This CDR3 contains 14 residues. The CDR3 spells CASSLGRGLGELFF. The CDR3 DNA sequence: TGTGCCAGCAGCCTGGGTCGGGGTCTTGGGGAGCTGTTTTTT.

The CDR3 loop reads CAIRTGVGTGELFF. The CDR3 DNA is TGTGCCATCAGGACAGGGGTCGGCACCGGGGAGCTGTTTTTT. The chain has TRBV10-3 and TRBJ2-2; TRBD1 aligns across 8 bases. CDR3 length: 14 amino acids. Germline lookup yields CDR1 ENHRY and CDR2 SYGVKD. Unmatched junction bases numbered 4, after V lost 6 bases and J lost 4 bases.

The chain couples TRBV23-1 to TRBJ2-5; tentatively, D is TRBD1 (6 bases). TRBV23-1 is annotated as an ORF whose role is uncertain. CDR3 size: 17 residues. Trimming left V 6 bases short and J 2 bases short, with 22 bases between. This CDR3 is CASSFTYRVMGQETQYF. The CDR3 coding sequence is TGCGCCAGCAGCTTCACTTACAGGGTAATGGGGCAAGAGACCCAGTACTTC.

The chain links TRBV18 to TRBJ1-3; perhaps TRBD1 as D (5 bases). The V end was cut by 1 base, the J end by 0 bases, with 10 bases between. CDR3 length equals 16 residues. The germline gives CDR1 KGHSH, CDR2 LQKENI. CDR3 loop: CASSPRGVFSGNTIYF. CDR3 bases: TGTGCCAGCTCACCACGGGGCGTGTTCTCTGGAAACACCATATATTTT.

The chain employs TRBV6-1 and TRBJ2-7; D is perhaps TRBD2 (6 bases). In germline, CDR1 is MNHNS, CDR2 SASEGT. The CDR3 has 14 amino acids. The ends were cut back, 2 bases at V and 2 bases at J, with 10 bases in the middle. The CDR3 region is CASSEYGGTYEQYF. The CDR3 DNA reads as TGTGCCAGCAGTGAATATGGGGGGACCTACGAGCAGTACTTC.

The chain employs TRBV10-3 and TRBJ2-7, with a tentative D call TRBD1 (6 bases). V was pared by 6 bases and J by 0 bases, with 12 bases between. CDR3 length: 14 amino acids. CDR1 ENHRY and CDR2 SYGVKD come from the germline V gene. This chain's CDR3 is CAIRPGDRSYEQYF. The DNA of the CDR3 is TGTGCCATCAGACCAGGGGACCGCTCCTACGAGCAGTACTTC.

This sequence joins TRBV15 and TRBJ2-5; no firm D call. Trimming cost V 5 bases and J 5 bases, with 21 bases left between them. In germline, CDR1 is LNHNV, CDR2 YYDKDF (reference sequence). There are 16 residues in the CDR3. The CDR3 reads CATSASGKTLGETQYF. For the CDR3, the DNA is TGTGCCACCAGCGCCTCTGGCAAAACATTGGGGGAGACCCAGTACTTC.

In its sample, this clone was seen once. The chain is built from TRBV2 and TRBJ2-2; D may be TRBD1 or TRBD2 (5 bases each). Germline values: CDR1 SNHLY, CDR2 FYNNEI. V lost 9 bases to trimming and J lost 5 bases, with 16 bases between them. The CDR3 consists of 14 residues. CDR3 DNA: TGTGCCAGGGGGCTGGGGGTTTCTACCGGGGAGCTGTTTTTT. Amino acid sequence: CARGLGVSTGELFF. The entire variable domain, with the rest obtained from reference TRBV2 and TRBJ2-2, is as follows: EPEVTQTPSHQVTQMGQEVILRCVPISNHLYFYWYRQILGQKVEFLVSFYNNEISEKSEIFDDQFSVERPDGSNFTLKIRSTKLEDSAMYFCARGLGVSTGELFFGEGSRLTVL.

The rearrangement uses TRBV28 and TRBJ1-5, with 10 nucleotides matching TRBD1. CDR1 MDHEN and CDR2 SYDVKM come from the germline V gene. The J segment lost 0 bases and the V segment lost 0 bases, leaving 5 bases of the junction unmatched. This CDR3 has 18 amino acids. The CDR3 is CASSLWTGGPNSNQPQHF. The CDR3 nucleotides are TGTGCCAGCAGTTTATGGACAGGGGGCCCCAATAGCAATCAGCCCCAGCATTTT.

This clone is a singleton in its sample. The V and J genes are TRBV2 and TRBJ2-5; 9 bases map to TRBD2. The DNA matches TRBJ2-7 better at its end, which makes the J call doubtful. The CDR3 is 15 residues long. Germline lookup yields CDR1 SNHLY and CDR2 FYNNEI. CDR3 DNA sequence: TGTGCCAGCAGTCTAGGGACTAGCCGAACCTACGAGCAGTACTTC. Its protein product is CASSLGTSRTYEQYF.

The rearrangement uses TRBV9 and TRBJ2-1; tentatively, D is TRBD1 (6 bases). The CDR3 totals 12 residues. Trimming removed 7 bases at V and 6 bases at J, with 11 bases between. The germline CDR1 and CDR2 sequences are SGDLS and YYNGEE. CDR3 loop: CASGGRINEQFF. CDR3 bases: TGTGCCAGCGGGGGCAGAATCAATGAGCAGTTCTTC.

The chain recombines TRBV21-1 with TRBJ1-1. TRBV21-1 is annotated as a pseudogene. The CDR3 contains 12 residues. The CDR3: CATRGSHTEAFF. The CDR3 coding sequence is TGTGCCACCCGGGGATCCCACACTGAAGCTTTCTTT.

This chain connects TRBV7-3 to TRBJ2-3, with a tentative D call TRBD2 (6 bases). Trimming stripped 5 bases from V and 6 bases from J, with 6 bases between. The CDR3 sequence is 11 residues long. Germline loops: CDR1 SGHTA, CDR2 FQGTGA. The CDR3 sequence is CASSRGDTQYF. The CDR3 DNA reads TGTGCCAGCAGCCGGGGGGATACGCAGTATTTT.

This chain joins TRBV29-1 and TRBJ1-1; D perhaps matches TRBD1 (5 bases). The CDR3 contains 12 residues. Trimming removed 7 bases at V and 2 bases at J, with 11 bases between. Germline V gives CDR1 SQVTM, CDR2 ANQGSEA. The CDR3 region is CSAGGGNTEAFF. The CDR3 DNA is TGCAGCGCGGGGGGGGGTAACACTGAAGCTTTCTTT. Filled out from reference TRBV29-1 and TRBJ1-1, the complete variable domain reads SAVISQKPSRDICQRGTSLTIQCQVDSQVTMMFWYRQQPGQSLTLIATANQGSEATYESGFVIDKFPISRPNLTFSTLTVSNMSPEDSSIYLCSAGGGNTEAFFGQGTRLTVV.

J is TRBJ1-1 and V is TRBV7-2; the D gene is possibly TRBD1 (6 bases). This CDR3 contains 14 residues. Germline assignment: CDR1 SGHTA and CDR2 FQGNSA. V lost 2 bases to trimming and J lost 5 bases, with 12 bases between them. CDR3 loop: CASSLSGAGTEAFF. The CDR3 DNA sequence: TGTGCCAGCAGCTTATCGGGGGCGGGGACTGAAGCTTTCTTT.

The chain has TRBV4-1 and TRBJ2-1, with D uncertain. The germline CDR1 and CDR2 sequences are MGHRA and YSYEKL. The CDR3 is made up of 14 amino acids. V was clipped by 4 bases and J by 0 bases, with 7 bases between them. CDR3: CASSPIGSYNEQFF. The CDR3 region has the DNA TGCGCCAGCAGCCCCATTGGCTCCTACAATGAGCAGTTCTTC.

This chain connects TRBV27 to TRBJ2-7; D is possibly TRBD1 (6 bases). With 2 bases removed from V and 6 bases from J, the gap between germline ends came to 17 bases. From germline, CDR1 is MNHEY and CDR2 SMNVEV (reference sequence). The CDR3 covers 15 residues. The CDR3 region is CASSLVPGTMGEQYF. In DNA, the CDR3 is TGTGCCAGCAGTTTAGTGCCCGGGACAATGGGCGAGCAGTACTTC.

V gene TRBV18 combines with J gene TRBJ2-5; no definite D call. CDR1 and CDR2 (germline): KGHSH, LQKENI. The V end was cut by 0 bases, the J end by 5 bases, with 10 bases between. The CDR3 runs 14 residues. The CDR3 protein is CASSPPANWETQYF. CDR3 DNA: TGTGCCAGCTCACCACCGGCTAATTGGGAGACCCAGTACTTC.

The sample holds one count of this clone. The chain has TRBV11-2 and TRBJ2-6, with 7 bases that match TRBD1. This CDR3 contains 16 residues. Per germline, CDR1 SGHAT and CDR2 FQNNGV. V lost 4 bases and J lost 2; bases outside the gene matches: 5. CDR3: CASSWDRITGANVLTF. CDR3 coding DNA: TGTGCCAGCAGCTGGGACAGAATCACTGGGGCCAACGTCCTGACTTTC.

The chain carries TRBV7-2 and TRBJ2-7; the D gene is possibly TRBD2 (5 bases). Germline V gene sequence: CDR1 SGHTA, CDR2 FQGNSA. V lost 0 bases and J 3 bases, leaving 6 bases between the germline ends. This CDR3 spans 13 amino acids. The CDR3 here is CASSLARDYEQYF. The CDR3 DNA follows: TGTGCCAGCAGCTTAGCCCGGGACTACGAGCAGTACTTC.